The 23 T cell receptor beta chains below all came from one sample that was sequenced in a study of early stage breast cancer tumors. The assay was immunoSEQ multiplex PCR, and TCRdb's table has in-frame clones only and misses some. This table has around 60,000 clones, 70% to 80% appearing once. The sequenced sample consisted of blood. The origin of the receptors is a person aged 25 to 40 with breast cancer.

This clone was seen more than once but under ten times. The chain recombines TRBV4-1 with TRBJ1-1, with D tentatively TRBD1 (5 bases). Trimming removed 0 bases from V and 5 bases from J, with 13 bases in between. The CDR3 runs 15 residues. CDR1 and CDR2 from the germline V gene are MGHRA and YSYEKL. CDR3 DNA: TGCGCCAGCAGCCAAGAGGGGGAGAGGTGGACTGAAGCTTTCTTT. Translation gives CASSQEGERWTEAFF.

The chain employs TRBV19 and TRBJ1-5; D not certain. There are 14 residues in the CDR3. The V end was cut by 3 bases, the J end by 3 bases, with 9 bases between. Germline V gene data show CDR1 as LNHDA and CDR2 as SQIVND (reference sequence). CDR3 protein: CASSMTGYNQPQHF. Written as DNA, the CDR3 is TGTGCCAGTAGTATGACGGGTTACAATCAGCCCCAGCATTTT.

The chain is built from TRBV30 and TRBJ1-5; D remains unclear. This CDR3 is 12 amino acids long. The V gene's germline CDR1 is GTSNPN and CDR2 SVGIG (reference sequence). Trimming removed 2 bases at V and 9 bases at J, with 11 bases between. CDR3 region: CAWSTRPGPQHF. As DNA, the CDR3 is TGTGCCTGGAGTACAAGACCTGGGCCCCAGCATTTT.

This clone was found once. V is TRBV4-2 and J is TRBJ2-2; 9 bases match TRBD1. V gave up 1 base and J gave up 11 bases; unmatched junction bases: 23. Germline V gives CDR1 LGHNA, CDR2 YNFKEQ. This CDR3 is built from 20 residues. The chain's CDR3 is CASSQVGTGWMAGPGSELFF. Written as DNA, the CDR3 is TGTGCCAGCAGCCAAGTAGGGACAGGGTGGATGGCGGGACCCGGGTCCGAGCTGTTTTTT.

The genes are TRBV4-2 and TRBJ2-7; D tentatively fits TRBD1 or TRBD2 (5 bases each). The CDR3 is 16 amino acids. V gave up 0 bases and J gave up 6 bases, with 18 bases separating them. Germline loops: CDR1 LGHNA, CDR2 YNFKEQ. CDR3 residues: CASSQEGWGLAPEQYF. The CDR3 DNA sequence: TGTGCCAGCAGCCAAGAAGGCTGGGGGTTAGCACCCGAGCAGTACTTC.

J is TRBJ2-7 and V is TRBV4-3; the D is unclear. Germline V gene sequence: CDR1 LGHNA, CDR2 YSLEER. V was shortened by 1 base and J by 3 bases, with 10 bases between the two germline ends. This CDR3 region has 14 residues. The chain's CDR3 is CASSQVHGDYEQYF. CDR3 sequence (DNA): TGCGCCAGCAGCCAAGTCCATGGAGACTACGAGCAGTACTTC.

This sequence joins TRBV25-1 and TRBJ2-7, with 8 bases aligning to TRBD2. Trimming removed 0 bases from V and 2 bases from J; junction bases left unmatched: 6. In germline, CDR1 is MGHDK, CDR2 SYGVNS. This CDR3 has 16 residues. CDR3 in amino acids: CASSEYSRGGAYEQYF. CDR3 nucleotide sequence: TGTGCCAGCAGTGAATATTCCCGGGGGGGGGCCTACGAGCAGTACTTC.

V gene TRBV9 combines with J gene TRBJ1-3, with D possibly being TRBD1 (5 bases). CDR1 is SGDLS and CDR2 is YYNGEE in the germline V gene. CDR3 length: 17 amino acids. V lost 4 bases to trimming and J lost 3 bases, with 20 bases between them. CDR3: CASSRQSFGTGGNTIYF. The CDR3 nucleotides read TGTGCCAGCAGCCGACAATCGTTCGGGACTGGTGGAAACACCATATATTTT.

The J gene is TRBJ1-1, the V gene TRBV29-1; D ambiguous. Per the germline V gene, CDR1 is SQVTM and CDR2 is ANQGSEA. CDR3 size: 13 residues. Trimming took off 2 bases at V and 6 bases at J, with 13 bases between the two ends. CDR3 nucleotide sequence: TGCAGCGTTGAACCCCTGACGGGCCCTGAAGCTTTCTTT. Translating it yields CSVEPLTGPEAFF.

The rearrangement joins TRBV5-1 to TRBJ2-1; 8 nucleotides line up with TRBD2. Losses at the gene ends were 2 bases for V and 5 bases for J; bases not matched to a gene: 3. The CDR3 loop spans 14 amino acids. Germline assignment: CDR1 SGHRS and CDR2 YFSETQ. CDR3 residues: CASSFAGGNNEQFF. CDR3 in DNA: TGCGCCAGCAGCTTTGCGGGGGGAAACAATGAGCAGTTCTTC.

The rearrangement links TRBV7-2 to TRBJ2-2, with D possibly being TRBD1 or TRBD2 (5 bases each). Trimming removed 1 base from V and 4 bases from J, with 10 bases in between. Germline CDR1 reads SGHTA; CDR2 reads FQGNSA. This CDR3 region has 15 residues. This CDR3 is CASSLGGAVTGELFF. The CDR3, as DNA: TGTGCCAGCAGCTTAGGAGGGGCAGTCACCGGGGAGCTGTTTTTT.

The chain recombines TRBV5-4 with TRBJ2-5; TRBD2 matches at 10 bases. After removal of 1 base from V and 5 bases from J, the junction contained 5 bases not matched to a gene. Germline-derived CDR1 and CDR2 are SGHNT and YYREEE (reference sequence). The CDR3 contains 15 residues. The CDR3 DNA reads TGTGCCAGCAGCTTGTCAGCGGGAGGGTTGGAGACCCAGTACTTC. Protein: CASSLSAGGLETQYF.

The genes are TRBV5-4 and TRBJ2-1; 10 bases agree with TRBD2. Germline CDR1 and CDR2: SGHNT and YYREEE (reference sequence). Germline trimming cut 2 bases from V and 7 bases from J; bases unmatched to any gene: 9. The CDR3 covers 16 residues. CDR3 DNA sequence: TGTGCCAGCAGCTTAGGACTAGCGGAAAGTACAAATGAGCAGTTCTTC. Amino acid sequence: CASSLGLAESTNEQFF.

The chain couples TRBV29-1 to TRBJ2-7; TRBD2 might be the D (6 bases). The germline V and J ends were trimmed by 0 bases and 5 bases, with 8 bases remaining between them. The CDR3 has 12 residues. The V gene's germline CDR1 is SQVTM and CDR2 ANQGSEA. In DNA form, the CDR3 reads TGCAGCGTTGAAGATAGGAGGGACGAGCAGTACTTC. This gives the protein CSVEDRRDEQYF.

The genes are TRBV19 and TRBJ2-4; TRBD1 matches 10 bases. This CDR3 contains 14 residues. The germline V gene encodes CDR1 LNHDA and CDR2 SQIVND (reference sequence). The V gene end was trimmed by 4 bases and the J gene end by 8 bases; junction bases not matched to a gene: 5. CDR3 residues: CASSTDRGRDIQYF. CDR3 bases: TGTGCCAGTAGTACAGACAGGGGGCGCGACATTCAGTACTTC. The whole variable domain, remainder taken from reference TRBV19 and TRBJ2-4, is DGGITQSPKYLFRKEGQNVTLSCEQNLNHDAMYWYRQDPGQGLRLIYYSQIVNDFQKGDIAEGYSVSREKKESFPLTVTSAQKNPTAFYLCASSTDRGRDIQYFGAGTRLSVL.

The chain is built from TRBV6-1 and TRBJ2-1, with 8 bases that match TRBD2. V trimming: 7 bases; J trimming: 0 bases; junction bases outside the gene matches: 5. The CDR3 sequence is 15 residues long. Per the germline V gene, CDR1 is MNHNS and CDR2 is SASEGT. The CDR3 bases are TGTGCCAGCACCCGAAGCGGGAGCTCCTACAATGAGCAGTTCTTC. Its protein product is CASTRSGSSYNEQFF.

J is TRBJ1-1 and V is TRBV18; the D is unclear. CDR1 is KGHSH, CDR2 LQKENI, per germline. The CDR3 has 14 residues. The V and J ends lost 5 bases and 4 bases respectively, with 14 bases between them. CDR3 DNA sequence: TGTGCCAGCTCAGCCACGTCCAGATCCACTGAAGCTTTCTTT. Amino acid sequence: CASSATSRSTEAFF.

This chain links TRBV2 with TRBJ2-7; 10 bases align to TRBD2. The CDR3 has 14 residues. The V gene end was trimmed by 6 bases and the J gene end by 5 bases; junction bases not matched to a gene: 7. Germline V gene lookup returns CDR1 SNHLY and CDR2 FYNNEI. The CDR3 sequence is CASRSAGTSDEQYF. In nucleotides, the CDR3 is TGTGCCAGCAGATCAGCCGGGACTAGCGACGAGCAGTACTTC.

The genes are TRBV20-1 and TRBJ1-2; D call uncertain. Trimming removed 1 base from V and 4 bases from J, with 4 bases in between. Germline CDR1 reads DFQATT; CDR2 reads SNEGSKA (reference sequence). This CDR3 has 11 residues. The CDR3 bases are TGCAGTGCTAGAGTTACCTATGGCTACACCTTC. This codes for CSARVTYGYTF.

The chain uses TRBV10-3 and TRBJ2-1; TRBD2 agrees at 11 bases. CDR3 length equals 15 residues. CDR1 ENHRY and CDR2 SYGVKD come from the germline V gene. V gave up 3 bases and J gave up 7 bases; unmatched junction bases: 5. CDR3 loop: CAISDSGTSGNEQFF. Here the CDR3 DNA reads TGTGCCATCAGTGACTCCGGGACTAGCGGTAATGAGCAGTTCTTC.

V gene TRBV19 combines with J gene TRBJ2-1; D is perhaps TRBD2 (6 bases). The CDR3 loop spans 15 amino acids. CDR1 LNHDA and CDR2 SQIVND come from the germline V gene (reference sequence). The V gene lost 7 bases and the J gene lost 4 bases, with 17 bases spanning the gap. CDR3 sequence reads: CASTPRELSYNEQFF. Written as DNA, the CDR3 is TGTGCCAGTACCCCCCGGGAGCTCAGTTACAATGAGCAGTTCTTC.

This clone was found a few times. The chain links TRBV4-2 to TRBJ2-3, with 10 bases aligning to TRBD2. CDR3 length: 17 residues. V gave up 0 bases and J gave up 1 base; unmatched junction bases: 4. Per the germline V gene, CDR1 is LGHNA and CDR2 is YNFKEQ. Here the CDR3 DNA reads TGTGCCAGCAGCCAAGATGGACTAGCGGCTCGCACAGATACGCAGTATTTT. Translating gives CASSQDGLAARTDTQYF.

V usage is TRBV10-3 and J usage is TRBJ2-1, with TRBD2 matching 7 bases. This CDR3 has 15 residues. V dropped 3 bases and J dropped 9; count of bases not matched to a gene: 11. From germline, CDR1 is ENHRY and CDR2 SYGVKD. The chain's CDR3 is CAISESLADLAEQFF. The CDR3 nucleotides are TGTGCCATCAGTGAATCCCTAGCGGACCTAGCTGAGCAGTTCTTC.